This T cell receptor beta chain was profiled in a study of radiotherapy plus CTLA-4 blockade in lung cancer. The CDR3 spans 14 residues. The repertoire was sequenced with immunoSEQ multiplex PCR; TCRdb's copy has only in-frame clones and lacks some. The table shows fewer than 55,000 clones, with roughly 84% occurring only once. This clone was counted once. Its antigen is not known. Notes on the study in general: Reports state that early shifts in blood T cell clones, with interferon-beta, best predicted response.

The clonotype originates from a human donor with non-small cell lung cancer whose response to radiotherapy plus ipilimumab could not be evaluated. The material was peripheral blood, obtained from a patient treated with radiotherapy plus ipilimumab. V is TRBV21-1 and J is TRBJ1-2; the table's D gene call, TRBD1, was not cross checked with the DNA. TRBV21-1 represents a pseudogene. The CDR3 loop is CASSKFRTNYGYTF. As DNA, the CDR3 is TGTGCCAGCAGCAAATTCCGGACAAACTATGGCTACACCTTC.